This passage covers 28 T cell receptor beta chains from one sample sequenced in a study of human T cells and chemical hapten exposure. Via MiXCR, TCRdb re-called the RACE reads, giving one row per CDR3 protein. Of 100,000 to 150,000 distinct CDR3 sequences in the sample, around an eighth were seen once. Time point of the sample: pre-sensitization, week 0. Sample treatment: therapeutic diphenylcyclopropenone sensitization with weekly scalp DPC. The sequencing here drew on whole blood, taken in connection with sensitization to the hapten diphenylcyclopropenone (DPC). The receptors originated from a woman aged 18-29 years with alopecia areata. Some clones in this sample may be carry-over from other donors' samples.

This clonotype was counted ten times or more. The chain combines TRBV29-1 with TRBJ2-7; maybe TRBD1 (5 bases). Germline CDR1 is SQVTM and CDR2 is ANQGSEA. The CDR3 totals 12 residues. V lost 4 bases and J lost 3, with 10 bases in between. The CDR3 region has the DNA TGCAGCGTTGGGCAGGGCATCTACGAGCAGTACTTC. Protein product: CSVGQGIYEQYF.

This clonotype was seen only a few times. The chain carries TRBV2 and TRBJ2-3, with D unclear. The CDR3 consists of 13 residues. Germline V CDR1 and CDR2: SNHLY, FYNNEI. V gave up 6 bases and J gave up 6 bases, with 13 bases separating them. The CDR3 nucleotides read TGTGCCAGCAGAATCGCTAGAGCGGATACGCAGTATTTT. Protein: CASRIARADTQYF.

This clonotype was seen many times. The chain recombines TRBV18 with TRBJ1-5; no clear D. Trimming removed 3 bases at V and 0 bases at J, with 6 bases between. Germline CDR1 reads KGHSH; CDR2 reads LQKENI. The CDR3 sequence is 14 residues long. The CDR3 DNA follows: TGTGCCAGCTCACCGGGAGATAGCAATCAGCCCCAGCATTTT. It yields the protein CASSPGDSNQPQHF.

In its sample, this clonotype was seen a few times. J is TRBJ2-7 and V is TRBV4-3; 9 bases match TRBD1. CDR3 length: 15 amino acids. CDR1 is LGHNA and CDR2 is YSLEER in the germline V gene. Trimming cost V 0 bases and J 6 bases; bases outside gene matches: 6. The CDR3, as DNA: TGCGCCAGCAGCCAAGATACATCGACAGGGGGCGAGCAGTACTTC. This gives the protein CASSQDTSTGGEQYF.

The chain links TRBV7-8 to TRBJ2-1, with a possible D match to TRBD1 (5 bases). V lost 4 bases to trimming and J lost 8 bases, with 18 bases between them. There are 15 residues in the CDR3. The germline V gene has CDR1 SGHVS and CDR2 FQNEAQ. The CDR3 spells CASSWVGQAGDEQFF. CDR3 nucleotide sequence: TGTGCCAGCAGCTGGGTCGGACAAGCTGGCGATGAGCAGTTCTTC.

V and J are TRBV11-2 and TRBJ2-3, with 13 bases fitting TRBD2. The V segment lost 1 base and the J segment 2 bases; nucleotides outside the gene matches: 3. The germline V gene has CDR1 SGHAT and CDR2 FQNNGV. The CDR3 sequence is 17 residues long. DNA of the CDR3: TGTGCCAGCAGCTTAGTGGGGACTAGCGGGGTCACAGATACGCAGTATTTT. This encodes CASSLVGTSGVTDTQYF.

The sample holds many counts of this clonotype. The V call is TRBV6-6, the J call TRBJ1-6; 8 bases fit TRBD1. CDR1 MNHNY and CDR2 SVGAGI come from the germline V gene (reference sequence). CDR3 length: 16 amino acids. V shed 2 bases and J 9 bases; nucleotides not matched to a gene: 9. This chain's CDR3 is CASSYPSGTGGSPLHF. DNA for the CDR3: TGTGCCAGCAGTTACCCATCCGGGACAGGCGGTTCACCCCTCCACTTT.

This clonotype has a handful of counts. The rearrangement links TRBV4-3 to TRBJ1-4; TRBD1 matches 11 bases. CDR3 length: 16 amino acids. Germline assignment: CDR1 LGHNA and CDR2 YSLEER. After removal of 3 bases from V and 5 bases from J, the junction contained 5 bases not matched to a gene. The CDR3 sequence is CASSHYGTGGNEKLFF. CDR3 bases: TGCGCCAGCAGCCATTACGGGACAGGGGGAAATGAAAAACTGTTTTTT.

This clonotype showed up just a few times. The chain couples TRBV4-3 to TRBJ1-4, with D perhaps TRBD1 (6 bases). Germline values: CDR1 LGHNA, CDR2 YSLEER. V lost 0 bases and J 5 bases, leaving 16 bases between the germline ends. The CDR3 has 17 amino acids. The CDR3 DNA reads TGCGCCAGCAGCCAAGATAGTAGCCAGGGGCGGAATGAAAAACTGTTTTTT. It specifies CASSQDSSQGRNEKLFF.

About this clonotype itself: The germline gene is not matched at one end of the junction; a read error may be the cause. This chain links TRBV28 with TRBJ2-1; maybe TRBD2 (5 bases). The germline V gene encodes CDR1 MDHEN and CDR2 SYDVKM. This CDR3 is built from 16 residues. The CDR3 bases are TGTGCCAGCAGTGAAGTGCTAGGAGGCTCCTGCAATGAGCAGTTCTTC. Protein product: CASSEVLGGSCNEQFF.

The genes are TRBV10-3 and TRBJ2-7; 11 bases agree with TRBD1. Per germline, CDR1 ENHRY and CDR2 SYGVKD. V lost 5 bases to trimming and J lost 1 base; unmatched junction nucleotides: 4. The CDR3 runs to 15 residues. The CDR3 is CAISKGTGGSYEQYF. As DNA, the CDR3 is TGTGCCATCAGTAAAGGGACAGGGGGTTCCTACGAGCAGTACTTC.

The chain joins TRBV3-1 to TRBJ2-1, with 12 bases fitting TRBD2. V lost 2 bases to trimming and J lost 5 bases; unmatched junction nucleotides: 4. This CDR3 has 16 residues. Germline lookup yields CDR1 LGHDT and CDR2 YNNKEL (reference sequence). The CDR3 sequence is CASSQRLAGGDNEQFF. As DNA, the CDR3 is TGTGCCAGCAGCCAACGCCTAGCGGGGGGGGACAATGAGCAGTTCTTC.

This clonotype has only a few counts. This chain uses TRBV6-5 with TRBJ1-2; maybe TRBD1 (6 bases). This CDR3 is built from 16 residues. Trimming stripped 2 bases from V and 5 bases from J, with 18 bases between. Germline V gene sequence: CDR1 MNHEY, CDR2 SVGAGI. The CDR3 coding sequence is TGTGCCAGCAGTTACGGTTCCCGGACAGAGGGGTATGGCTACACCTTC. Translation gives CASSYGSRTEGYGYTF.

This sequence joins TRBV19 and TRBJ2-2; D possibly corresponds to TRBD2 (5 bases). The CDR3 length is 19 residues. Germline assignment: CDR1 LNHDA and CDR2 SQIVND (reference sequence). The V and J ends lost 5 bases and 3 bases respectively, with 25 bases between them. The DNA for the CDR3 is TGTGCCAGTAGTGCACTAGACGGAACTACCGGCGGTGACACCGGGGAGCTGTTTTTT. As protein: CASSALDGTTGGDTGELFF.

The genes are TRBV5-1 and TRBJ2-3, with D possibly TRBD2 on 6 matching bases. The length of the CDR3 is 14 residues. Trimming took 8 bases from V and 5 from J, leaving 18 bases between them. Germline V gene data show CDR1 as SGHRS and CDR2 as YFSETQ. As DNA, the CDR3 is TGCGCCAGTTCGCCGGGCGGGGCGGAAGATACGCAGTATTTT. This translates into CASSPGGAEDTQYF.

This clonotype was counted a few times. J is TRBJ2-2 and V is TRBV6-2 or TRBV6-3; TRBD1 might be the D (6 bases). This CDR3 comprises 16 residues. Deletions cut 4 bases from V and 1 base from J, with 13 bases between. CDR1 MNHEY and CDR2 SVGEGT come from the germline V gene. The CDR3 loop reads CASSFRRTENTGELFF. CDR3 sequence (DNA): TGTGCCAGCAGTTTCAGGCGGACAGAGAACACCGGGGAGCTGTTTTTT.

The CDR3 bases are TGTGCCAGCAGTTTGATAGGGGCCGACTCCTACGAGCAGTACTTC. Its translation: CASSLIGADSYEQYF. The V call is TRBV28, the J call TRBJ2-7; maybe TRBD1 (5 bases). Trimming left V 3 bases short and J 0 bases short, with 12 bases between. The CDR3 is 15 residues long. Germline CDR1 MDHEN, CDR2 SYDVKM.

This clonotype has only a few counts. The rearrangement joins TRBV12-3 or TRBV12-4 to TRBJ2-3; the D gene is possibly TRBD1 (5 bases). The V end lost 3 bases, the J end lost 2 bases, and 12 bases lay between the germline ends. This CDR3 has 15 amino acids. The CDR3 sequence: CASSFAGIHTDTQYF. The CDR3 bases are TGTGCCAGCAGTTTTGCAGGGATCCACACAGATACGCAGTATTTT.

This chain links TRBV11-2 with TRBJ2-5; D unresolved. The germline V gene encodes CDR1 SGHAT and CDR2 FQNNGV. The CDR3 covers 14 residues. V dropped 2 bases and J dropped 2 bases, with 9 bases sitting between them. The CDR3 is CASSLSWGQETQYF. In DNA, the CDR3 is TGTGCCAGCAGCTTAAGCTGGGGACAAGAGACCCAGTACTTC.

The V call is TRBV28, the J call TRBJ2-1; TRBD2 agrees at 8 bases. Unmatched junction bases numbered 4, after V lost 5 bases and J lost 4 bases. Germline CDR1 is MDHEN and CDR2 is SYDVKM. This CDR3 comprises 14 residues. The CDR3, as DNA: TGTGCCAGCAGTGTCAGCGGGGGTTACAATGAGCAGTTCTTC. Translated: CASSVSGGYNEQFF.

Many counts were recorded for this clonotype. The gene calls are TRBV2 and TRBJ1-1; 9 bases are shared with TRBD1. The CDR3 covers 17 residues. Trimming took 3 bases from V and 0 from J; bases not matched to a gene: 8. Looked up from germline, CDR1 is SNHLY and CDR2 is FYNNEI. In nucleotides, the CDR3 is TGTGCCAGCAGTGACTCTACTGGGACAGGGATGAACACTGAAGCTTTCTTT. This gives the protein CASSDSTGTGMNTEAFF.

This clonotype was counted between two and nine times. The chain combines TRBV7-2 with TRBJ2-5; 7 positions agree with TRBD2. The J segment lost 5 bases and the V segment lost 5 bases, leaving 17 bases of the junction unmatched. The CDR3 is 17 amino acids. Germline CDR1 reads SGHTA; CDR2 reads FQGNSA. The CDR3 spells CASSPPGLSVPGETQYF. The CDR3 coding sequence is TGTGCCAGCAGCCCACCGGGACTATCGGTCCCAGGGGAGACCCAGTACTTC.

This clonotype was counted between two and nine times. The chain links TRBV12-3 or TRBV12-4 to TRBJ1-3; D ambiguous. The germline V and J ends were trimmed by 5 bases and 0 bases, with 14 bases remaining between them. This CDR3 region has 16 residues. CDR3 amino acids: CASSSPTASSGNTIYF. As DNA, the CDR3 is TGTGCCAGCAGTAGCCCTACAGCGTCCTCTGGAAACACCATATATTTT.

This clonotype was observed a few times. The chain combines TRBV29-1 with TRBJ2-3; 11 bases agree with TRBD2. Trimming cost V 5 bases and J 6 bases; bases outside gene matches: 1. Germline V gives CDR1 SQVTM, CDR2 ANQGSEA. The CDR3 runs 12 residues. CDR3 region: CSVRLAGDTQYF. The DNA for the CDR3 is TGCAGCGTTCGACTAGCGGGGGATACGCAGTATTTT.

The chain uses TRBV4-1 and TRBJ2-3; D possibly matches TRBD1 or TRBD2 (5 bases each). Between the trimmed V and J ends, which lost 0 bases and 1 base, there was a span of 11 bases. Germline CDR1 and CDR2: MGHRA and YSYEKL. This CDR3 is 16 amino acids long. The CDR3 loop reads CASSQEYPGRTDTQYF. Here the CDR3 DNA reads TGCGCCAGCAGCCAAGAATATCCGGGGCGCACAGATACGCAGTATTTT.

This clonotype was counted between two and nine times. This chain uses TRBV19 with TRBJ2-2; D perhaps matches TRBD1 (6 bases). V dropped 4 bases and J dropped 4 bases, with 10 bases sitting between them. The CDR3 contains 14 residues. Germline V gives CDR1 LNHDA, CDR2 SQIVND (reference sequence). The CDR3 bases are TGTGCCAGTAGTAAAGACAGGCTCACCGGGGAGCTGTTTTTT. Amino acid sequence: CASSKDRLTGELFF.

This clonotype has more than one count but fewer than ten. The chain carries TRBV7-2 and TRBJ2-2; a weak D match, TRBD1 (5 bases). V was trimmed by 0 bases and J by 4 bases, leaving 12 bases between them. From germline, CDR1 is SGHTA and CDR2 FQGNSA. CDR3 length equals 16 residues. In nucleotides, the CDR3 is TGTGCCAGCAGCTTAGCGCCAGGGCGATCCACCGGGGAGCTGTTTTTT. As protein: CASSLAPGRSTGELFF.

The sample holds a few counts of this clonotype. CDR3 DNA sequence: TGTGCCAGCAGCCAAGATGGAATACTAGCGGGTCTCACAGATACGCAGTATTTT. It specifies CASSQDGILAGLTDTQYF. The chain joins TRBV14 to TRBJ2-3, with TRBD2 matching over 9 bases. This CDR3 is 18 amino acids long. CDR1 is SGHDN and CDR2 is FVKESK in the germline V gene. V dropped 0 bases and J dropped 2; count of bases not matched to a gene: 9.